Below, 26 T cell receptor beta chains from the same sample are listed, as sequenced in a study of vaccination effects on CD4 cells after COVID-19. Measured with immunoSEQ multiplex PCR; TCRdb has only the in-frame clones, and not every one. The sample contains more than 40,000 clones, just over 75% of which appear only once. Antigen-specific CD4+ T cell clonotypes were called by their expansion after viral peptide-pool culture in ViraFEST. Investigators separated out CD4+ T cells once approximately 10 days of culture had passed. Vaccinated participants had no history of SARS-CoV-2 infection and tested negative for nucleocapsid antibodies. Their recognized antigens are unknown. Sequences were derived from CD4+ T cells from PBMCs cultured with SARS-CoV-2 spike peptides, sampled before COVID-19 vaccination. The receptors shown here come from a human donor who received a COVID-19 vaccine.

The chain has TRBV12-3 or TRBV12-4 and TRBJ1-2, with TRBD1 as a possible D gene (5 bases). CDR3 length: 13 residues. The germline V and J ends were trimmed by 6 bases and 5 bases, with 13 bases remaining between them. This CDR3 is CASSPGPGYGYTF. In nucleotides, the CDR3 is TGTGCCAGCAGCCCAGGCCCAGGGTATGGCTACACCTTC.

The chain carries TRBV19 and TRBJ1-1; weak D call: TRBD1 (5 bases). V gave up 3 bases and J gave up 6 bases, with 14 bases separating them. The CDR3 covers 14 residues. CDR1 LNHDA and CDR2 SQIVND come from the germline V gene (reference sequence). Here the CDR3 DNA reads TGTGCCAGTAGTATGGAATGGGGGATCGCTGAAGCTTTCTTT. This codes for CASSMEWGIAEAFF.

The chain uses TRBV11-3 and TRBJ2-3; D possibly corresponds to TRBD2 (6 bases). Trimming took 1 base from V and 2 from J, leaving 13 bases between them. The CDR3 length is 16 residues. Germline CDR1 reads SGHNT; CDR2 reads YENEEA. This CDR3 reads CASSLAGESNTDTQYF. In nucleotides, the CDR3 is TGTGCCAGCAGCTTAGCGGGGGAGTCCAACACAGATACGCAGTATTTT. The whole variable domain, remainder taken from reference TRBV11-3 and TRBJ2-3, is EAGVVQSPRYKIIEKKQPVAFWCNPISGHNTLYWYLQNLGQGPELLIRYENEEAVDDSQLPKDRFSAERLKGVDSTLKIQPAELGDSAVYLCASSLAGESNTDTQYFGPGTRLTVL.

The chain joins TRBV4-2 to TRBJ2-5; TRBD2 agrees at 7 bases. Germline V lookup: CDR1 LGHNA, CDR2 YNFKEQ. The trim removed 0 bases at V and 5 bases at J, leaving 6 bases unmatched. The CDR3 is made up of 15 amino acids. The CDR3 here is CASSQEWEGSETQYF. The CDR3 nucleotides are TGTGCCAGCAGCCAAGAATGGGAGGGATCGGAGACCCAGTACTTC.

The CDR3 protein is CASSIGQANNEQFF. CDR3 in DNA: TGTGCCAGTAGTATCGGACAGGCTAACAATGAGCAGTTCTTC. The chain employs TRBV19 and TRBJ2-1, with TRBD1 matching 7 bases. After removal of 3 bases from V and 5 bases from J, the junction contained 4 bases not matched to a gene. The CDR3 runs 14 residues. CDR1 and CDR2 from the germline V gene are LNHDA and SQIVND (reference sequence).

The chain recombines TRBV6-5 with TRBJ2-7, with D possibly TRBD1 on 5 matching bases. Germline loops: CDR1 MNHEY, CDR2 SVGAGI. Trimming cost V 6 bases and J 2 bases, with 14 bases left between them. This CDR3 is built from 14 residues. The CDR3 nucleotides are TGTGCCAGCAGCCAGATGACAGCAACCTACGAGCAGTACGTC. Translated: CASSQMTATYEQYV.

The genes are TRBV12-5 and TRBJ1-1; tentative D call: TRBD1 (6 bases). The CDR3 totals 13 residues. Germline CDR1 reads LGHNT; CDR2 reads FRNRAP. Trimming stripped 4 bases from V and 3 bases from J, with 9 bases between. The CDR3 DNA follows: TGTGCTAGTGGTTATAGGGGGGACACTGAAGCTTTCTTT. Its translation is CASGYRGDTEAFF.

This clone has more than one count but fewer than ten. The chain employs TRBV25-1 and TRBJ2-1, with TRBD2 matching over 9 bases. The CDR3 loop spans 14 amino acids. Germline lookup yields CDR1 MGHDK and CDR2 SYGVNS. The ends lost 2 bases at V and 7 bases at J; junction bases unmatched: 3. CDR3 sequence: CASSEALAGNEQFF. CDR3 nucleotide sequence: TGTGCCAGCAGTGAAGCGCTAGCGGGGAATGAGCAGTTCTTC.

This clone occurred a few times. V usage is TRBV7-9 and J usage is TRBJ2-7; 9 bases match TRBD1. Germline lookup yields CDR1 SEHNR and CDR2 FQNEAQ (reference sequence). Trimming at V came to 4 bases and at J to 3 bases, leaving 13 bases not matched to a gene. This CDR3 has 17 amino acids. Written as DNA, the CDR3 is TGTGCCAGCAGCTCGGAGCTACCGGGACAGGGTTTCTACGAGCAGTACGTC. It specifies CASSSELPGQGFYEQYV.

The V and J genes are TRBV5-4 and TRBJ1-2; weak D call: TRBD1 (6 bases). The CDR3 totals 11 residues. Germline loops: CDR1 SGHNT, CDR2 YYREEE (reference sequence). V was pared by 7 bases and J by 4 bases, with 8 bases between. CDR3 amino acids: CASLTGYGYTF. CDR3 nucleotide sequence: TGTGCCAGCCTGACAGGCTATGGCTACACCTTC.

This chain links TRBV7-3 with TRBJ1-2; perhaps TRBD1 as D (5 bases). Deletions cut 0 bases from V and 2 bases from J, with 10 bases between. The germline CDR1 and CDR2 sequences are SGHTA and FQGTGA. The CDR3 has 15 amino acids. CDR3: CASSLTGRGNYGYTF. CDR3 sequence (DNA): TGTGCCAGCAGCTTAACAGGTCGGGGGAACTATGGCTACACCTTC.

The rearrangement joins TRBV5-1 to TRBJ2-2, with a possible D match to TRBD1 (5 bases). Germline V gives CDR1 SGHRS, CDR2 YFSETQ. V lost 0 bases and J 4 bases, leaving 10 bases between the germline ends. This CDR3 comprises 15 residues. This CDR3 reads CASSLETAITGELFF. In nucleotides, the CDR3 is TGCGCCAGCAGCTTGGAGACAGCGATCACCGGGGAGCTGTTTTTT.

This chain joins TRBV5-6 and TRBJ2-3; D perhaps matches TRBD2 (6 bases). The ends were cut back, 2 bases at V and 1 base at J, with 11 bases in the middle. This CDR3 is 15 amino acids long. CDR1 is SGHDT and CDR2 is YYEEEE in the germline V gene. DNA for the CDR3: TGTGCCAGCAGCTTTAGGGACTTTCGCACAGATACGCAGTATTTT. Translating it yields CASSFRDFRTDTQYF.

The chain is built from TRBV18 and TRBJ1-2; TRBD1 might be the D (6 bases). This CDR3 is built from 17 residues. Germline CDR1 reads KGHSH; CDR2 reads LQKENI. V was pared by 3 bases and J by 0 bases, with 17 bases between. The DNA of the CDR3 is TGTGCCAGCTCACCGGGGGCCGGGACATCAGCTAACTATGGCTACACCTTC. It yields the protein CASSPGAGTSANYGYTF.

The chain employs TRBV27 and TRBJ1-6; D ambiguous. V shed 3 bases and J shed 0 bases, with 9 bases lying between them. The CDR3 runs 16 residues. CDR1 and CDR2 (germline): MNHEY, SMNVEV (reference sequence). The CDR3 here is CASSFGGSSYNSPLHF. The CDR3 nucleotides are TGTGCCAGCAGTTTCGGAGGGAGCTCCTATAATTCACCCCTCCACTTT.

J is TRBJ2-2 and V is TRBV5-1; D is unresolved. Germline V gives CDR1 SGHRS, CDR2 YFSETQ. This CDR3 contains 13 residues. V was shortened by 2 bases and J by 6 bases, with 8 bases between the two germline ends. The CDR3 DNA reads as TGCGCCAGCAGCTTTACTCAAGCCGGGGAGCTGTTTTTT. This gives the protein CASSFTQAGELFF.

V and J are TRBV5-1 and TRBJ1-5; 9 positions match TRBD1. The CDR3 length is 16 residues. Germline V CDR1 and CDR2: SGHRS, YFSETQ. Trimming at V came to 0 bases and at J to 3 bases, leaving 4 bases not matched to a gene. The CDR3 DNA reads as TGCGCCAGCAGCTTGGGGGGACAGGGCAACAATCAGCCCCAGCATTTT. This translates into CASSLGGQGNNQPQHF. Complete variable domain (other parts from reference TRBV5-1 and TRBJ1-5): KAGVTQTPRYLIKTRGQQVTLSCSPISGHRSVSWYQQTPGQGLQFLFEYFSETQRNKGNFPGRFSGRQFSNSRSEMNVSTLELGDSALYLCASSLGGQGNNQPQHFGDGTRLSIL.

The chain joins TRBV27 to TRBJ2-3; the match to TRBD1 covers 7 bases. Germline assignment: CDR1 MNHEY and CDR2 SMNVEV (reference sequence). Germline trimming cut 8 bases from V and 2 bases from J; bases unmatched to any gene: 4. There are 13 residues in the CDR3. The CDR3 DNA sequence: TGTGCCAGCCGGGACAGACCCACAGATACGCAGTATTTT. Translated, it gives CASRDRPTDTQYF.

CDR3 nucleotides: TGTGCCAGCAGTTACCTAAGGGACAGCAATGAGCAGTTCTTC. Its protein product is CASSYLRDSNEQFF. The chain links TRBV6-5 to TRBJ2-1; the match to TRBD1 covers 7 bases. CDR3 size: 14 residues. Per the germline V gene, CDR1 is MNHEY and CDR2 is SVGAGI. Trimming took 2 bases from V and 6 from J; bases not matched to a gene: 4.

V usage is TRBV19 and J usage is TRBJ2-5; D not resolved. V was shortened by 3 bases and J by 5 bases, with 10 bases between the two germline ends. CDR3 length: 13 amino acids. Germline CDR1 LNHDA, CDR2 SQIVND (reference sequence). CDR3 bases: TGTGCCAGTAGTATCGCCCCCCCCGAGACCCAGTACTTC. Its translation is CASSIAPPETQYF. The variable domain in full, completed from reference TRBV19 and TRBJ2-5, reads DGGITQSPKYLFRKEGQNVTLSCEQNLNHDAMYWYRQDPGQGLRLIYYSQIVNDFQKGDIAEGYSVSREKKESFPLTVTSAQKNPTAFYLCASSIAPPETQYFGPGTRLLVL.

A note on this clone: Different DNA sequences within this sample yield the same CDR3. The V gene is TRBV24-1, the J gene TRBJ2-5, with 11 bases aligning to TRBD2. J lost 5 bases, V lost 2 bases, and 3 bases had no gene match. The CDR3 totals 15 residues. Germline loops: CDR1 KGHDR, CDR2 SFDVKD. This CDR3 is CATSDSGTSGETQYF. CDR3 coding DNA: TGTGCCACCAGTGATTCCGGGACTAGCGGTGAGACCCAGTACTTC.

This clone has only a few counts. This sequence joins TRBV6-2 or TRBV6-3 and TRBJ1-2, with 8 bases identical to TRBD1. Unmatched junction bases numbered 19, after V lost 6 bases and J lost 7 bases. Germline CDR1 MNHEY, CDR2 SVGEGT. The CDR3 runs to 17 residues. The CDR3 spells CASSRGFVTGDRGGYTF. The CDR3 nucleotides are TGTGCCAGCAGCCGCGGTTTTGTGACAGGGGATCGTGGTGGCTACACCTTC.

V is TRBV7-3 and J is TRBJ1-5; D is perhaps TRBD1 (5 bases). Germline V gives CDR1 SGHTA, CDR2 FQGTGA. CDR3 size: 13 residues. Trimming pared 2 bases from V and 5 bases from J, leaving 7 bases between. In DNA, the CDR3 is TGTGCCAGCAGCTTATCGGGGGATCAGCCCCAGCATTTT. Translation gives CASSLSGDQPQHF.

The rearrangement joins TRBV19 to TRBJ2-1, with D perhaps TRBD2 (7 bases). There are 15 residues in the CDR3. The germline gives CDR1 LNHDA, CDR2 SQIVND (reference sequence). The V and J ends lost 3 bases and 14 bases respectively, with 23 bases between them. The CDR3 sequence: CASSISGGGGFWKFF. In nucleotides, the CDR3 is TGTGCCAGTAGTATTTCCGGAGGGGGGGGCTTCTGGAAGTTCTTC.

The J gene is TRBJ1-2, the V gene TRBV7-3; maybe TRBD1 (6 bases). The germline CDR1 and CDR2 sequences are SGHTA and FQGTGA. The CDR3 contains 15 residues. V dropped 5 bases and J dropped 3 bases, with 16 bases sitting between them. CDR3 coding DNA: TGTGCCAGCAGCCCAACGGCAGGGGTGGACTATGGCTACACCTTC. Residues: CASSPTAGVDYGYTF.

The V and J genes are TRBV7-8 and TRBJ2-7; no reliable D call. The germline CDR1 and CDR2 sequences are SGHVS and FQNEAQ. V was clipped by 0 bases and J by 6 bases, with 15 bases between them. This CDR3 is built from 15 residues. DNA for the CDR3: TGTGCCAGCAGCTTAGCGCATGGGCAAAACGGCGAGCAGTACGTC. This translates into CASSLAHGQNGEQYV.